A selection of T cell receptor beta chains follows, all from one sample in a study of cytomegalovirus exposure and HLA in healthy donors. This table comes from immunoSEQ multiplex PCR, and its TCRdb copy is limited to in-frame clones, with some not included. The sample contains 150,000 to 200,000 clones, 75% to 85% of which appear only once. Sequencing used PBMCs. The receptors here all came from a woman in her 30s in good health and CMV-seronegative. CDR3s include the opening cysteine and the closing phenylalanine or tryptophan. The order of the fields is V gene, J gene, D gene, clone size, CDR3 DNA, CDR3 protein. The D gene is left open where the match is weak. A clone size is listed for some rows: how often the clone was seen (once, few, many), or a class if it is expanded.

TRBV28,TRBJ2-3,NA,NA,TGTGCCAGCAGTTTTCAGGGGCCCGATACGCAGTATTTT,CASSFQGPDTQYF
TRBV27,TRBJ2-3,NA,NA,TGTGCCAGCAGTTACTCAACCACCACAGATACGCAGTATTTT,CASSYSTTTDTQYF
TRBV25-1,TRBJ2-7,TRBD2,NA,TGTGCCAGCAGTGAAACGGGACTAAGCTCCTACGAGCAGTACTTC,CASSETGLSSYEQYF
TRBV5-1,TRBJ2-6,TRBD1,NA,TGCGCCAGCAGCTTGACGACAGGGGGTAGCTCTGGGGCCAACGGCCTGACTTTC,CASSLTTGGSSGANGLTF
TRBV7-2,TRBJ1-3,NA,NA,TGTGCCAGCAGCTTAGAGTACAGCTCTGGAAACACCATATATTTT,CASSLEYSSGNTIYF
TRBV18,TRBJ2-7,TRBD1,once,TGTGCCAGCTCACCAGGAACAGGGGAGATGAACGAGCAGTACTTC,CASSPGTGEMNEQYF
TRBV5-4,TRBJ2-1,TRBD2,NA,TGTGCCAGCAGTTACCGACTAGCGGGGATCTACAATGAGCAGTTCTTC,CASSYRLAGIYNEQFF
TRBV7-2,TRBJ2-5,TRBD1,few,TGTGCCAGCAGCCCGGGACAGGGGCGAGAGACCCAGTACTTC,CASSPGQGRETQYF
TRBV5-4,TRBJ2-7,TRBD1,NA,TGTGCCAGCAGCTTGAGTCAGGGGGCGGGTGAGCAGTACTTC,CASSLSQGAGEQYF
TRBV5-1,TRBJ2-2,NA,NA,TGCGCCAGCAGAATGTCGTCCCCAGGGGCCGGGGAGCTGTTTTTT,CASRMSSPGAGELFF
TRBV2,TRBJ1-6,TRBD1,once,TGTGCCAGCAGTCCGACAGGGAGTTCCTATAATTCACCCCTCCACTTT,CASSPTGSSYNSPLHF
TRBV27,TRBJ2-3,TRBD2,NA,TGTGCCAGCAGTCGAGATCCGGGACTAGCGACAGATACGCAGTATTTT,CASSRDPGLATDTQYF
TRBV10-1,TRBJ2-1,NA,NA,TGCGCCAGTTCTGGTCAGGGCTACAATGAGCAGTTCTTC,CASSGQGYNEQFF
TRBV11-2,TRBJ2-5,TRBD2,NA,TGTGCCAGCAGCTTTTCCGGGACTAGCGGGGGGGCTAGACAAGAGACCCAGTACTTC,CASSFSGTSGGARQETQYF
TRBV19,TRBJ2-3,TRBD2,NA,TGTGCCAGTAGTTTACCTGGAGTCGGGAGGGCCACAGATACGCAGTATTTT,CASSLPGVGRATDTQYF
TRBV15,TRBJ2-7,TRBD1,NA,TGTGCCACCAGCAGAGGTCGGTGGCAGGGGGCCACCTACGAGCAGTACTTC,CATSRGRWQGATYEQYF
TRBV27,TRBJ2-3,NA,NA,TGTGCCAGCAGTTCCACAGTCATTAGCACAGATACGCAGTATTTT,CASSSTVISTDTQYF
TRBV7-9,TRBJ1-1,TRBD1,NA,TGTGCCAGCAGCTTGACAGGGAGGAACACTGAAGCTTTCTTT,CASSLTGRNTEAFF
TRBV29-1,TRBJ2-2,NA,NA,TGCAGCTTCACAGGGACGAACACCGGGGAGCTGTTTTTT,CSFTGTNTGELFF
TRBV5-6,TRBJ1-1,NA,NA,TGTGCCAGCAGCTTCGGGGAACCGGCCCTCCAAGCTTTCTTT,CASSFGEPALQAFF
TRBV18,TRBJ2-1,NA,NA,TGTGCCAGCTCACCAACAGGAGATGAGCAGTTCTTC,CASSPTGDEQFF
TRBV2,TRBJ2-3,NA,NA,TGTGCCAGCAGTGAACCCCGACAGACTTTCACAGATACGCAGTATTTT,CASSEPRQTFTDTQYF
TRBV7-9,TRBJ2-3,TRBD2,NA,TGTGCCAGCAGCTTAACCGGGAGGATCGATACGCAGTATTTT,CASSLTGRIDTQYF
TRBV28,TRBJ1-6,TRBD1,NA,TGTGCCAGCAGATCCCCGGGACAGGGTGTGAGTTCACCCCTCCACTTT,CASRSPGQGVSSPLHF
TRBV2,TRBJ1-2,NA,NA,TGTGCCAGCACCCCGGTGTCAGGGCAAGCGGGCTACACCTTC,CASTPVSGQAGYTF
TRBV6-4,TRBJ2-3,TRBD2,few,TGTGCCAGCAGTTCTAGCGGGGGGGCTACAGATACGCAGTATTTT,CASSSSGGATDTQYF
TRBV6-1,TRBJ1-5,TRBD1,NA,TGTGCCAGCAGTAGCAGACAGGGGACTCAGCCCCAGCATTTT,CASSSRQGTQPQHF
TRBV11-2,TRBJ1-1,NA,NA,TGTGCCAGCAGCCTCAGCGTGACTGAAGCTTTCTTT,CASSLSVTEAFF
TRBV7-8,TRBJ1-5,NA,NA,TGTGCCAGCAGCTTACTGCCGATCGTCCAGGGAAATCAGCCCCAGCATTTT,CASSLLPIVQGNQPQHF